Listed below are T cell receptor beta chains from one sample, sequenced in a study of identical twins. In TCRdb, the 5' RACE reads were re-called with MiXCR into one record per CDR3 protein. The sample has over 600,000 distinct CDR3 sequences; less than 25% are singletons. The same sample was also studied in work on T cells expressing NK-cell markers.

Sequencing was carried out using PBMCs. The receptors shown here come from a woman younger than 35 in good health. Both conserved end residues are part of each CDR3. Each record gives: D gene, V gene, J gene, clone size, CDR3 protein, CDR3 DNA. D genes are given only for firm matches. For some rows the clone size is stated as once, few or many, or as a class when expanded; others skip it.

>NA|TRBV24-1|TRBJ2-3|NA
CATAWGDTQYF
TGTGCCACCGCTTGGGGGGATACGCAGTATTTT
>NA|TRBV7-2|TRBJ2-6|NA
CASSPMAAGANVLTF
TGTGCCAGCAGCCCAATGGCCGCAGGGGCCAACGTCCTGACTTTC
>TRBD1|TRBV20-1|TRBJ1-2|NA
CSARKRGQYLTHGYTF
TGCAGTGCTAGAAAGAGGGGACAGTACCTTACCCATGGCTACACCTTC
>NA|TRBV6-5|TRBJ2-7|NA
CASSYMAEQYF
TGTGCCAGCAGTTACATGGCCGAGCAGTACTTC
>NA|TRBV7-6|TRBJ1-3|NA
CASSFSSQGAGNTIYF
TGTGCCAGCAGCTTTAGTTCACAGGGAGCTGGAAACACCATATATTTT
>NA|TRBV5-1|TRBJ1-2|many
CASSLAALGGYTF
TGCGCCAGCAGCTTGGCGGCGCTTGGTGGCTACACCTTC
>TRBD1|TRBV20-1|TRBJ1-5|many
CSGSGGTGNQPQHF
TGCAGTGGATCAGGGGGCACGGGCAATCAGCCCCAGCATTTT
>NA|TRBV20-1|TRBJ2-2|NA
CSASTGSTGELFF
TGCAGTGCTTCTACAGGGTCCACCGGGGAGCTGTTTTTT
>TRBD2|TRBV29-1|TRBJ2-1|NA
CSVSGGNEQFF
TGCAGCGTTTCGGGAGGGAATGAGCAGTTCTTC
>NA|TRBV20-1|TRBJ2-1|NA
CSASLAVPEQFF
TGCAGTGCTAGCCTGGCGGTCCCTGAGCAGTTCTTC
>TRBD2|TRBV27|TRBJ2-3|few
CASSHTNRGGGTDTQYF
TGTGCCAGCAGCCATACTAACCGCGGGGGGGGCACAGATACGCAGTATTTT
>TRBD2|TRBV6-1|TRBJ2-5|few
CASSRTSGRGKETQYF
TGTGCCAGCAGTCGGACTAGCGGGAGAGGAAAAGAGACCCAGTACTTC